Listed below are T cell receptor beta chains from one sample, sequenced in a study of memory CD4+ T cells and cytomegalovirus serostatus. Sequencing was performed with immunoSEQ multiplex PCR; in TCRdb, only in-frame clones are kept and a portion is missing. Found here are tens of thousands of clones, 60% to 85% of them singletons; the top ten hold 5% to 7.5%. Sequencing was performed on memory CD4+ T cells from blood. Source of these receptors: an adult in good health and CMV-seronegative. The CDR3 runs from the conserved cysteine through the conserved F or W. Fields, in order: D gene, CDR3 length, clone size, J gene, V gene, CDR3 protein, CDR3 DNA. D genes are given only for firm matches. Clone size is given for some rows only: seen once, a few or many times, or a class if the clone is expanded.

. | 17 | . | TRBJ2-1 | TRBV7-9 | CASSLPGGGGSYNEQFF | TGTGCCAGCAGCTTGCCTGGAGGGGGCGGCTCCTACAATGAGCAGTTCTTC
. | 15 | . | TRBJ2-7 | TRBV2 | CASSEEVARSYEQYF | TGTGCCAGCAGTGAAGAGGTAGCGCGGTCCTACGAGCAGTACTTC
TRBD1 | 14 | medium-sized | TRBJ1-1 | TRBV15 | CATSNTQGATEAFF | TGTGCCACCAGCAATACACAGGGGGCGACTGAAGCTTTCTTT
. | 14 | once | TRBJ1-2 | TRBV16 | CASSQLRVPYGYTF | TGTGCCAGCAGCCAATTAAGGGTCCCCTATGGCTACACCTTC
. | 14 | . | TRBJ1-3 | TRBV28 | CASSLKRGGDTIYF | TGTGCCAGCAGTTTGAAGAGGGGAGGAGACACCATATATTTT
. | 15 | once | TRBJ1-5 | TRBV7-8 | CASSLVAGPNQPQHF | TGTGCCAGCAGCTTAGTAGCCGGGCCCAATCAGCCCCAGCATTTT
. | 12 | . | TRBJ1-1 | TRBV28 | CASRGPGTEAFF | TGTGCCAGCAGGGGACCGGGAACTGAAGCTTTCTTT
. | 14 | . | TRBJ2-5 | TRBV6-1 | CASSEGSGQETQYF | TGTGCCAGCAGTGAAGGATCGGGTCAAGAGACCCAGTACTTC
TRBD2 | 14 | . | TRBJ2-1 | TRBV7-2 | CASSSGTSGIEQFF | TGTGCCAGCAGCTCCGGGACTAGCGGGATTGAGCAGTTCTTC
. | 17 | . | TRBJ2-3 | TRBV9 | CASSVEGRGASTDTQYF | TGTGCCAGCAGCGTAGAGGGGAGAGGGGCTAGCACAGATACGCAGTATTTT
TRBD1 | 13 | . | TRBJ2-5 | TRBV18 | CASSLDREETQYF | TGTGCCAGCTCACTCGACAGGGAAGAGACCCAGTACTTC
TRBD2 | 10 | . | TRBJ2-6 | TRBV18 | CATFRTSGSF | TGTGCCACCTTCCGGACTAGCGGGTCATTC
. | 13 | . | TRBJ1-3 | TRBV2 | CASNVLQGNTIYF | TGTGCCAGCAACGTACTTCAGGGAAACACCATATATTTT
. | 15 | . | TRBJ1-2 | TRBV4-3 | CASSQDWQGSTGYTF | TGCGCCAGCAGCCAAGATTGGCAGGGGAGTACTGGCTACACCTTC
TRBD2 | 15 | . | TRBJ2-3 | TRBV5-1 | CASSLTSGIVDTQYF | TGCGCCAGCAGCTTGACTAGCGGGATCGTAGATACGCAGTATTTT
TRBD1 | 17 | . | TRBJ2-4 | TRBV5-6 | CASSLYKTGGARAIQYF | TGTGCCAGCAGCTTATATAAGACAGGGGGTGCTCGGGCCATTCAGTACTTC
. | 15 | . | TRBJ1-2 | TRBV27 | CASSFVQDSNYGYTF | TGTGCCAGCAGTTTCGTCCAGGACAGTAACTATGGCTACACCTTC
TRBD1 | 16 | . | TRBJ1-5 | TRBV5-1 | CASSTGTAGANQPQHF | TGCGCCAGCAGCACCGGGACAGCTGGGGCCAATCAGCCCCAGCATTTT
TRBD1 | 15 | . | TRBJ2-5 | TRBV7-8 | CASTLDRQGDETQYF | TGTGCCAGCACACTAGATAGGCAGGGGGACGAGACCCAGTACTTC
TRBD1 | 15 | once | TRBJ2-7 | TRBV7-9 | CASSQGGFSSYEQYF | TGTGCCAGCAGCCAAGGGGGCTTCAGCTCCTACGAGCAGTACTTC
. | 15 | . | TRBJ2-7 | TRBV6-1 | CASSEMGARSYEQYF | TGTGCCAGCAGTGAAATGGGGGCCCGATCCTACGAGCAGTACTTC
TRBD1 | 14 | . | TRBJ1-5 | TRBV19 | CASSHTGDNQPQHF | TGTGCCAGTAGTCACACAGGGGACAATCAGCCCCAGCATTTT
. | 13 | . | TRBJ1-2 | TRBV6-1 | CASSLSGDYGYTF | TGTGCCAGCAGTCTGTCAGGTGACTATGGCTACACCTTC
TRBD2 | 15 | . | TRBJ2-1 | TRBV9 | CASSTSGSSYNEQFF | TGTGCCAGCAGCACTAGCGGGAGTTCGTACAATGAGCAGTTCTTC
TRBD1 | 15 | few | TRBJ1-1 | TRBV19 | CASSTVQGRHTEAFF | TGTGCCAGTAGTACCGTACAGGGGCGGCACACTGAAGCTTTCTTT
TRBD1 | 14 | . | TRBJ2-7 | TRBV19 | CASRRTGTDYEQYF | TGTGCCAGTAGACGGACAGGGACAGACTACGAGCAGTACTTC
TRBD1 | 12 | . | TRBJ2-3 | TRBV10-3 | CAISLTGEAQYF | TGTGCCATCAGCCTCACAGGGGAAGCGCAGTATTTT
. | 14 | . | TRBJ1-5 | TRBV7-9 | CASSSAGGNQPQHF | TGTGCCAGCAGCTCAGCAGGGGGCAATCAGCCCCAGCATTTT
. | 19 | . | TRBJ1-5 | TRBV7-8 | CASSLRANVGGDSNQPQHF | TGTGCCAGCAGCTTAAGGGCCAATGTTGGGGGCGATAGCAATCAGCCCCAGCATTTT
. | 13 | . | TRBJ1-2 | TRBV5-1 | CASSQGPASGYTF | TGCGCCAGCAGCCAAGGCCCGGCGAGTGGCTACACCTTC
. | 14 | . | TRBJ2-7 | TRBV6-5 | CATGAGRRANEQYF | TGTGCCACCGGGGCCGGACGGCGAGCAAACGAGCAGTACTTC
TRBD2 | 16 | once | TRBJ2-2 | TRBV5-1 | CASRTSGSSGAGELFF | TGCGCCAGCAGGACTAGCGGGAGTTCTGGGGCCGGGGAGCTGTTTTTT
. | 15 | . | TRBJ1-1 | TRBV5-1 | CASSFQPGTHTEAFF | TGCGCCAGCAGTTTCCAACCGGGAACCCACACTGAAGCTTTCTTT
. | 13 | . | TRBJ2-5 | TRBV2 | CASRRGEQETQYF | TGTGCCAGCAGGAGGGGGGAACAGGAGACCCAGTACTTC
. | 17 | . | TRBJ2-2 | TRBV7-6 | CASSLNPPSNVAGELFF | TGTGCCAGCAGCTTAAATCCCCCTTCCAACGTCGCCGGGGAGCTGTTTTTT
. | 13 | . | TRBJ1-1 | TRBV2 | CASSGQANTEAFF | TGTGCCAGCAGTGGACAGGCGAACACTGAAGCTTTCTTT
. | 16 | . | TRBJ1-4 | TRBV5-1 | CASSLRGTFTNEKLFF | TGCGCCAGCAGTCTCCGAGGGACTTTCACCAATGAAAAACTGTTTTTT
TRBD1 | 15 | . | TRBJ2-7 | TRBV7-2 | CASSFRDRAAYEQYF | TGTGCCAGCAGCTTTAGGGACAGGGCTGCCTACGAGCAGTACTTC
TRBD1 | 14 | few | TRBJ1-5 | TRBV27 | CASSPGQGNQPQHF | TGTGCCAGCAGTCCGGGACAGGGAAATCAGCCCCAGCATTTT
. | 15 | . | TRBJ2-2 | TRBV9 | CASSVGGTNTGELFF | TGTGCCAGCAGCGTAGGCGGGACCAACACCGGGGAGCTGTTTTTT
. | 15 | . | TRBJ1-5 | TRBV18 | CASSPRSSAQQPQHF | TGTGCCAGCTCACCAAGAAGCAGCGCCCAGCAGCCCCAGCATTTT
TRBD2 | 16 | . | TRBJ2-3 | TRBV5-4 | CASSPGLAGGADTQYF | TGTGCCAGCAGCCCGGGACTAGCGGGAGGCGCAGATACGCAGTATTTT
TRBD2 | 13 | . | TRBJ2-1 | TRBV28 | CASLRTSRNEQFF | TGTGCCAGCCTACGGACTAGCCGGAATGAGCAGTTCTTC
. | 12 | few | TRBJ1-3 | TRBV2 | CASREQVPTIYF | TGTGCCAGCAGGGAACAGGTTCCAACCATATATTTT
. | 13 | . | TRBJ1-5 | TRBV4-1 | CASSSLPAQPQHF | TGCGCCAGCAGCTCACTCCCCGCTCAGCCCCAGCATTTT
TRBD2 | 15 | . | TRBJ2-1 | TRBV30 | CAWSVGLATGNEQFF | TGTGCCTGGAGTGTAGGACTAGCGACAGGCAATGAGCAGTTCTTC
. | 14 | . | TRBJ2-7 | TRBV7-9 | CASRGPGLYYEQYF | TGTGCCAGCAGGGGTCCGGGACTTTACTACGAGCAGTACTTC
TRBD2 | 16 | . | TRBJ2-5 | TRBV4-2 | CASSHGLAGVKETQYF | TGTGCCAGCAGCCATGGACTAGCGGGAGTAAAAGAGACCCAGTACTTC
. | 14 | . | TRBJ1-3 | TRBV9 | CASSVRGSGNTIYF | TGTGCCAGCAGCGTGCGAGGCTCTGGAAACACCATATATTTT
TRBD1 | 17 | few | TRBJ2-7 | TRBV28 | CASSSPLGGQEPYEQYF | TGTGCCAGCAGTTCTCCTTTGGGGGGACAGGAGCCCTACGAGCAGTACTTC
. | 11 | . | TRBJ2-7 | TRBV28 | CASVSTYEQYF | TGTGCCAGCGTGAGTACCTACGAGCAGTACTTC
TRBD1 | 14 | . | TRBJ2-7 | TRBV7-8 | CASSMGQGFGEQYF | TGTGCCAGCAGCATGGGACAGGGGTTCGGCGAGCAGTACTTC